A selection of T cell receptor beta chains follows, all from one sample in a study of regulatory T cells in long-lasting Graves disease. A single record per CDR3 protein comes from TCRdb applying MiXCR to the multiplex PCR reads. The table has roughly 380,000 distinct CDR3 sequences, roughly 15% seen once. This specimen consisted of peripheral blood mononuclear cells (PBMCs), obtained at new diagnosis, from a patient treated with antithyroid drugs. These receptors were collected from a female donor with Graves disease. The CDR3 runs from the conserved cysteine through the conserved F or W. A D gene is named only where the DNA matches it firmly. Clone size, where shown, is once, few, many, or a class for clones that have expanded.

DNA,CDR3,D,V,length,J,size
TGTGCCAGCAGCTTACACCACGGTCAGCAGACCCAGTACTTC,CASSLHHGQQTQYF,-,TRBV7-2,14,TRBJ2-5,many
TGCAGCGTTGTTCTTCTGGGGGGGAACTACTACGAGCAGTACTTC,CSVVLLGGNYYEQYF,TRBD2,TRBV29-1,15,TRBJ2-7,-
TGTGCCAGCAGCCCCGGACTAGCGGGGGGTAGGGAGACCCAGTACTTC,CASSPGLAGGRETQYF,TRBD2,TRBV11-2,16,TRBJ2-5,many
TGTGCCAGTAGTCCCGGACTGACCACTGAAGCTTTCTTT,CASSPGLTTEAFF,-,TRBV19,13,TRBJ1-1,few
TGTGCCTGGAGCCTGGCGGGCACGGGACAAGAGACCCAGTACTTC,CAWSLAGTGQETQYF,-,TRBV30,15,TRBJ2-5,few
TGCGCCAGCAGCTTAAGCGGTTTCCCCACAGATACGCAGTATTTT,CASSLSGFPTDTQYF,-,TRBV5-1,15,TRBJ2-3,few
TGTGCCAGCAGCCGACCCAAGGACGAAGCTTTCTTT,CASSRPKDEAFF,-,TRBV5-6,12,TRBJ1-1,many
TGTGCCAGCAAGTCGGGGATGACTAACTATGGCTACACCTTC,CASKSGMTNYGYTF,-,TRBV9,14,TRBJ1-2,many
TGTGCCAGCAGGGCGGACGGTAGCAATCAGCCCCAGCATTTT,CASRADGSNQPQHF,-,TRBV12-3/TRBV12-4,14,TRBJ1-5,many
TGTGCCAGCAGCCCTCGGACTAGCGGGGGCACAGATACGCAGTATTTT,CASSPRTSGGTDTQYF,TRBD2,TRBV7-8,16,TRBJ2-3,many